This TCR beta chain was retrieved from a study of OX40 agonist ivuxolimab in advanced cancers. Study-wide background: Patients in the trial were receiving intravenous ivuxolimab every 2 weeks, at doses of 0.01 to 10 mg/kg.

Regarding this clone: Its cognate antigen is unknown.

Sequenced by immunoSEQ multiplex PCR; TCRdb stores in-frame clones only, minus some. Seen here are around 68,000 clones, less than 95% observed once, and the top ten hold approximately 1%. V lost 2 bases, J lost 4 bases, and 15 bases stayed unmatched. Looked up from germline, CDR1 is PRHDT and CDR2 is FYEKMQ (reference sequence). The CDR3 totals 18 residues. Study findings and constraints: With doses of 0.1-3.0 mg/kg, partial responders showed among the lowest clonal expansion.

Autoimmune disease history or systemic immunosuppression was exclusionary. Cycle 7 day 1, cycle 4 day 1, and baseline were the timepoints at which blood was sampled. The chain carries TRBV13 and TRBJ2-3; TRBD2 agrees at 7 bases. The sequencing used CD4+ or CD8+ T cells sorted from blood, collected in a trial of the OX40 agonist ivuxolimab. The receptor was isolated from an adult with an advanced solid tumor such as melanoma, head and neck, liver or kidney cancer. The CDR3 nucleotides are TGTGCCAGCAGCTTATTGCGAATTGGACTAGTGGACCCAGATACGCAGTATTTT. Its protein product is CASSLLRIGLVDPDTQYF.